Following are 22 T cell receptor beta chains from one sample sequenced in a study of monozygotic twins with inflammatory bowel disease. No DNA is given; TCRdb re-called the 5' RACE reads and lists each CDR3 protein once. In all, the sample yields 150,000 to 200,000 distinct CDR3 sequences. Material: blood. These receptors came from a human donor with ulcerative colitis or Crohn's disease, or a healthy co-twin of an affected twin (not recorded which).

This rearrangement joins TRBV12-3 or TRBV12-4 to TRBJ1-6; the TCRdb D gene call, TRBD1, has no DNA to confirm it. This CDR3 region has 16 residues. The chain's CDR3 is CASRPTGAGDNSPLHF.

V usage is TRBV5-1 and J usage is TRBJ1-4; the TCRdb D gene call, TRBD1, has no DNA to confirm it. The CDR3 is made up of 15 amino acids. CDR1 and CDR2 from the germline V gene are SGHRS and YFSETQ. Here the CDR3 reads CASSWTAGMNEKLFF.

The rearrangement links TRBV5-6 to TRBJ1-6. This CDR3 spans 12 amino acids. Looked up from germline, CDR1 is SGHDT and CDR2 is YYEEEE. The CDR3 loop is CASSLGSTPLHF.

This sequence joins TRBV3-1 and TRBJ2-7. The CDR3 has 11 amino acids. Germline-derived CDR1 and CDR2 are LGHDT and YNNKEL (reference sequence). The CDR3 loop is CATSFYYEQYF.

This chain connects TRBV18 to TRBJ1-6. CDR1 and CDR2 from the germline V gene are KGHSH and LQKENI. The CDR3 runs to 14 residues. CDR3 sequence: CASSPGGGRSPLHF. Looking up the rest from reference TRBV18 and TRBJ1-6 gives the full variable domain: NAGVMQNPRHLVRRRGQEARLRCSPMKGHSHVYWYRQLPEEGLKFMVYLQKENIIDESGMPKERFSAEFPKEGPSILRIQQVVRGDSAAYFCASSPGGGRSPLHFGNGTRLTVT.

The chain links TRBV7-2 to TRBJ2-1; TCRdb reports TRBD1, a call that lacks DNA to check it against. The CDR3 is 15 amino acids. The germline V gene has CDR1 SGHTA and CDR2 FQGNSA. The CDR3 here is CASRPGTGGYNEQFF.

The chain carries TRBV12-3 or TRBV12-4 and TRBJ1-2; the D call of TRBD1 rests on TCRdb alone, since no DNA is present to check it. CDR3 length: 14 residues. The chain's CDR3 is CASSSNGGTDGYTF.

V usage is TRBV12-3 or TRBV12-4 and J usage is TRBJ1-2. The CDR3 totals 12 residues. The CDR3 loop is CASSPSLGGYTF.

V and J are TRBV5-6 and TRBJ1-3. CDR1 SGHDT and CDR2 YYEEEE come from the germline V gene. The CDR3 loop spans 16 amino acids. The CDR3 protein is CASSLPGQHSGNTIYF.

This chain connects TRBV12-3 or TRBV12-4 to TRBJ1-2; TCRdb designates TRBD1, a call that cannot be tested without DNA. This CDR3 comprises 12 residues. CDR3 sequence reads: CASRTQGGGYTF.

The chain is built from TRBV18 and TRBJ1-2; without DNA, the TCRdb call of TRBD1 cannot be checked. Per germline, CDR1 KGHSH and CDR2 LQKENI. The CDR3 spans 15 residues. The CDR3 loop is CASSPTGEANYGYTF.

The rearrangement uses TRBV12-3 or TRBV12-4 and TRBJ1-1; TCRdb returns TRBD1, unconfirmable since there is no DNA. The CDR3 has 14 residues. CDR3 residues: CASSPRLRNTEAFF.

V is TRBV28 and J is TRBJ2-7; with no DNA, the TCRdb D assignment of TRBD2 cannot be verified. CDR1 and CDR2 from the germline V gene are MDHEN and SYDVKM. The CDR3 extends over 15 amino acids. This chain's CDR3 is CASSRWGQRDFEQYF.

CDR3 loop: CASSEYGTGSSKLFF. This rearrangement joins TRBV9 to TRBJ1-4; no DNA is available, so the TRBD1 call from TCRdb remains unchecked. CDR3 length: 15 residues. The germline V gene encodes CDR1 SGDLS and CDR2 YYNGEE.

This chain links TRBV5-4 with TRBJ2-7; TCRdb returns TRBD2, unconfirmable since there is no DNA. Germline-derived CDR1 and CDR2 are SGHNT and YYREEE (reference sequence). The CDR3 runs to 15 residues. CDR3 sequence: CASSLRGTSGEGQYF.

The V gene is TRBV15, the J gene TRBJ1-5; checking the TCRdb D call of TRBD1 is not possible without DNA. CDR3 length equals 14 residues. In germline, CDR1 is LNHNV, CDR2 YYDKDF (reference sequence). CDR3 in amino acids: CATSIGQGDQPQHF.

V usage is TRBV21-1 and J usage is TRBJ2-3; absent DNA, TCRdb's TRBD2 call cannot be checked. TRBV21-1 is described as a pseudogene. The CDR3 totals 15 residues. The CDR3 loop is CASSVPGRGTDTQYF.

The chain employs TRBV30 and TRBJ1-5. Per the germline V gene, CDR1 is GTSNPN and CDR2 is SVGIG (reference sequence). The CDR3 is made up of 13 amino acids. The CDR3: CAWSVGSNQPQHF.

The rearrangement joins TRBV5-1 to TRBJ1-6. The CDR3 is 14 amino acids. Germline V gene data show CDR1 as SGHRS and CDR2 as YFSETQ. The CDR3 spells CASSLAGFNSPLHF.

The V gene is TRBV20-1, the J gene TRBJ2-5. Looked up from germline, CDR1 is DFQATT and CDR2 is SNEGSKA (reference sequence). This CDR3 spans 14 amino acids. CDR3: CSAEPNSFQETQYF.

CDR3: CSARQGENSPLHF. The rearrangement joins TRBV20-1 to TRBJ1-6; the TRBD1 assignment by TCRdb is unverifiable without DNA. CDR3 length equals 13 residues. The germline CDR1 and CDR2 sequences are DFQATT and SNEGSKA (reference sequence).

The chain couples TRBV14 to TRBJ2-1; lacking DNA, the TRBD2 call made by TCRdb goes unchecked. The CDR3 covers 19 residues. In germline, CDR1 is SGHDN, CDR2 FVKESK. CDR3 amino acids: CASSQVPLQYPSSYNEQFF.